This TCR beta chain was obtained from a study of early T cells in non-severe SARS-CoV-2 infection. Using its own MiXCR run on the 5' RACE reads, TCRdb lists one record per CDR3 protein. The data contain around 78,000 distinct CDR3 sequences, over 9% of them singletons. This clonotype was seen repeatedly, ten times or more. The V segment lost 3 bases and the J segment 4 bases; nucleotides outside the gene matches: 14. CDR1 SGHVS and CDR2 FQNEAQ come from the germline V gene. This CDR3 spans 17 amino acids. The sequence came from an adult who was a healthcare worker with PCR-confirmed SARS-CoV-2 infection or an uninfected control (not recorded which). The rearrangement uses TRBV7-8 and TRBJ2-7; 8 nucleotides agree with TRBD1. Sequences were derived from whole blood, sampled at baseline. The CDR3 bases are TGTGCCAGCAGCTTCTTCATGTGGGACAGGAGGTCTTACGAGCAGTACTTC. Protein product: CASSFFMWDRRSYEQYF.